The 9 T cell receptor beta chains below come from one sample, sequenced in a study of CD8 T cells in ankylosing spondylitis. In TCRdb, the 5' RACE reads were re-called with MiXCR into one record per CDR3 protein. The table has approximately 92,000 distinct CDR3 sequences, about 9% seen once. Material: blood, either unsorted or a sorted T cell fraction (not recorded which). These receptors originate from a male donor with ankylosing spondylitis or in good health (not recorded which).

This clonotype was picked up many times. V usage is TRBV5-1 and J usage is TRBJ2-1, with no clear D. The V gene's germline CDR1 is SGHRS and CDR2 YFSETQ. Trimming removed 1 base from V and 0 bases from J, with 8 bases in between. This CDR3 is 15 amino acids long. As DNA, the CDR3 is TGCGCCAGCAGCTTGACGTTTAGCTCCTACAATGAGCAGTTCTTC. It yields the protein CASSLTFSSYNEQFF.

Many counts were recorded for this clonotype. DNA for the CDR3: TGTGCCAGCAGCGTAAATTTTAGGACAGGGGGCCCCGAAGATACGCAGTATTTT. Its protein is CASSVNFRTGGPEDTQYF. The genes are TRBV9 and TRBJ2-3, with 11 nucleotides matching TRBD1. The CDR3 covers 18 residues. Trimming removed 1 base from V and 5 bases from J; junction bases left unmatched: 12. Germline lookup yields CDR1 SGDLS and CDR2 YYNGEE.

The table lists this clonotype with a few counts. The chain recombines TRBV5-1 with TRBJ2-3, with D perhaps TRBD1 or TRBD2 (7 bases each). Germline lookup yields CDR1 SGHRS and CDR2 YFSETQ. V dropped 6 bases and J dropped 4 bases, with 15 bases sitting between them. There are 14 residues in the CDR3. The DNA of the CDR3 is TGCGCCAGCAACGCAGGGGGGGGGTCAGATACGCAGTATTTT. This translates into CASNAGGGSDTQYF.

This clonotype was found a few times. J is TRBJ1-1 and V is TRBV28; TRBD1 is a possible D gene (6 bases). This CDR3 contains 15 residues. The germline CDR1 and CDR2 sequences are MDHEN and SYDVKM. Trimming shortened V by 5 bases and J by 1 base, and 14 bases separated the two germline ends. The CDR3 nucleotides are TGTGCCAGCAGTCCTACAGGGAGGAGGAACACTGAAGCTTTCTTT. Amino acids: CASSPTGRRNTEAFF.

This clonotype appeared many times. The chain uses TRBV7-8 and TRBJ2-7; 11 nucleotides match TRBD1. CDR3 length: 16 amino acids. Trimming took 5 bases from V and 0 from J; bases not matched to a gene: 6. Germline lookup yields CDR1 SGHVS and CDR2 FQNEAQ. CDR3 DNA: TGTGCCAGCAGCCCCTGGACAGGGGGCACCTCCTACGAGCAGTACTTC. The encoded protein is CASSPWTGGTSYEQYF.

J is TRBJ1-5 and V is TRBV4-2; D unresolved. The length of the CDR3 is 15 residues. Germline lookup yields CDR1 LGHNA and CDR2 YNFKEQ. Trimming pared 0 bases from V and 5 bases from J, leaving 11 bases between. The CDR3 bases are TGTGCCAGCAGCCAAGATTTAAGAAGGGATCAGCCCCAGCATTTT. Its protein product is CASSQDLRRDQPQHF.

At least ten counts were recorded for this clonotype. This chain joins TRBV20-1 and TRBJ2-1; D may be TRBD1 or TRBD2 (6 bases each). V was clipped by 0 bases and J by 2 bases, with 17 bases between them. From germline, CDR1 is DFQATT and CDR2 SNEGSKA (reference sequence). The CDR3 runs to 17 residues. CDR3 sequence: CSARDDPDGGPYNEQFF. The CDR3 nucleotides are TGCAGTGCTAGAGATGATCCAGATGGGGGGCCCTACAATGAGCAGTTCTTC.

This clonotype was counted at least ten times. The V call is TRBV7-3, the J call TRBJ1-1; D is possibly TRBD1 (5 bases). The CDR3 length is 17 residues. Trimming stripped 0 bases from V and 1 base from J, with 15 bases between. The germline CDR1 and CDR2 sequences are SGHTA and FQGTGA. DNA of the CDR3: TGTGCCAGCAGCTTAACACCCCTTCGGGACGGGAACACTGAAGCTTTCTTT. Translated, it gives CASSLTPLRDGNTEAFF.

This clonotype ranks as medium-sized (0.01 to 0.1%). This chain links TRBV5-5 with TRBJ1-5; the match to TRBD1 covers 8 bases. This CDR3 spans 14 amino acids. Losses at the gene ends were 4 bases for V and 6 bases for J; bases not matched to a gene: 6. Germline values: CDR1 SGHKS, CDR2 YYEKEE (reference sequence). The CDR3, as DNA: TGTGCCAGCAGCGCGGACAGGGTACCTCAGCCCCAGCATTTT. It codes for CASSADRVPQPQHF. The whole variable domain, filled in from reference TRBV5-5 and TRBJ1-5, reads DAGVTQSPTHLIKTRGQQVTLRCSPISGHKSVSWYQQVLGQGPQFIFQYYEKEERGRGNFPDRFSARQFPNYSSELNVNALLLGDSALYLCASSADRVPQPQHFGDGTRLSIL.